This record concerns one T cell receptor (beta chain) sequence. Its cognate antigen is unknown. The data stem from a study of T cell responses to AZD1222 COVID-19 vaccine. Turning to the study itself: Second-dose timings of about 4 or about 12 weeks were pooled.

This CDR3 contains 15 residues. Germline values: CDR1 SGHDT, CDR2 YYEEEE. Deletions cut 0 bases from V and 4 bases from J, with 13 bases between. Clones were sequenced by immunoSEQ multiplex PCR, and TCRdb holds only the in-frame ones, with some missing. The sample records approximately 120,000 clones, approximately 93% being singletons. Study outcomes and limitations: Donor demographics were predominantly white British with a female majority; clonal diversity may be underestimated.

The receptor's source is an adult in good health. The specimen was peripheral blood, collected on day 0 of AZD1222 vaccination. This chain links TRBV5-6 with TRBJ1-2, with D maybe TRBD1 (5 bases). The CDR3 loop reads CASSLDGRAAYGYTF. The DNA of the CDR3 is TGTGCCAGCAGCTTGGACGGCAGGGCGGCCTATGGCTACACCTTC. Full variable domain (rest looked up from reference TRBV5-6 and TRBJ1-2): DAGVTQSPTHLIKTRGQQVTLRCSPKSGHDTVSWYQQALGQGPQFIFQYYEEEERQRGNFPDRFSGHQFPNYSSELNVNALLLGDSALYLCASSLDGRAAYGYTFGSGTRLTVV.